Below, 25 T cell receptor beta chains from the same sample are listed, as sequenced in a study of cytotoxic CD8 clonotypes in ibrutinib-treated CLL. Assay used: immunoSEQ multiplex PCR; TCRdb lists only in-frame clones, some missing. The sample consists of about 160,000 clones, roughly 86% of them appearing once. The sample here was PBMCs, taken after 12 months of ibrutinib treatment. The source is a human donor with chronic lymphocytic leukemia.

This clone was recorded a few times. The rearrangement joins TRBV30 to TRBJ1-2, with D tentatively TRBD1 (5 bases). V was trimmed by 3 bases and J by 7 bases, leaving 15 bases between them. Germline CDR1 and CDR2: GTSNPN and SVGIG (reference sequence). The length of the CDR3 is 13 residues. The CDR3 loop is CAWSTGGFRGYTF. CDR3 in DNA: TGTGCCTGGAGCACGGGGGGGTTTCGTGGCTACACCTTC.

In nucleotides, the CDR3 is TGCGCCAGCAGCCTGGGATCACAGGGACCTAATCAGCCCCAGCATTTT. Its protein is CASSLGSQGPNQPQHF. V and J are TRBV5-1 and TRBJ1-5, with a weak D call TRBD1 (6 bases). Trimming pared 4 bases from V and 4 bases from J, leaving 18 bases between. CDR3 length equals 16 residues. Germline V gene sequence: CDR1 SGHRS, CDR2 YFSETQ.

This clone was seen once. The rearrangement links TRBV9 to TRBJ2-7, with 8 positions matching TRBD2. Per germline, CDR1 SGDLS and CDR2 YYNGEE. The V segment lost 0 bases and the J segment 2 bases; nucleotides outside the gene matches: 4. This CDR3 region has 15 residues. CDR3 residues: CASSVESGSPYEQYF. CDR3 sequence (DNA): TGTGCCAGCAGCGTAGAGAGCGGGAGCCCCTACGAGCAGTACTTC.

The CDR3 reads CASSEILLGRDTQYF. In DNA form, the CDR3 reads TGTGCCAGCAGTGAAATTTTGTTGGGGAGGGATACGCAGTATTTT. This sequence joins TRBV6-1 and TRBJ2-3, with D possibly matching TRBD2 (6 bases). V shed 2 bases and J shed 6 bases, with 15 bases lying between them. CDR3 size: 15 residues. CDR1 and CDR2 from the germline V gene are MNHNS and SASEGT.

The V and J genes are TRBV2 and TRBJ2-3, with D uncertain. Looked up from germline, CDR1 is SNHLY and CDR2 is FYNNEI. The CDR3 loop spans 15 amino acids. V was trimmed by 7 bases and J by 4 bases, leaving 18 bases between them. The CDR3 region is CASKLMASRADTQYF. CDR3 nucleotide sequence: TGTGCCAGCAAGCTTATGGCGTCTAGGGCAGATACGCAGTATTTT.

This chain connects TRBV18 to TRBJ2-3, with D unclear. CDR1 is KGHSH and CDR2 is LQKENI in the germline V gene. V was shortened by 3 bases and J by 0 bases, with 13 bases between the two germline ends. The CDR3 is 16 residues long. CDR3 bases: TGTGCCAGCTCACCGATTAGGGCCTCTAGCACAGATACGCAGTATTTT. Translated, it gives CASSPIRASSTDTQYF.

The chain combines TRBV29-1 with TRBJ2-5; maybe TRBD1 (5 bases). The V gene's germline CDR1 is SQVTM and CDR2 ANQGSEA. Deletions cut 2 bases from V and 4 bases from J, with 14 bases between. The CDR3 covers 14 residues. CDR3 in amino acids: CSVERMTQGETQYF. The DNA for the CDR3 is TGCAGCGTTGAAAGGATGACTCAGGGAGAGACCCAGTACTTC.

The chain joins TRBV19 to TRBJ1-5; TRBD1 might be the D (6 bases). CDR1 LNHDA and CDR2 SQIVND come from the germline V gene (reference sequence). This CDR3 spans 17 amino acids. V was shortened by 2 bases and J by 0 bases, with 14 bases between the two germline ends. The CDR3 sequence: CASSIRWDIDSNQPQHF. The CDR3 bases are TGTGCCAGTAGTATAAGATGGGACATCGATAGCAATCAGCCCCAGCATTTT.

This rearrangement joins TRBV27 to TRBJ1-2; D gene unclear. V was shortened by 6 bases and J by 7 bases, with 18 bases between the two germline ends. This CDR3 has 14 residues. The germline gives CDR1 MNHEY, CDR2 SMNVEV (reference sequence). For the CDR3, the DNA is TGTGCCAGCAGACCCTTCGCCGGTATCAGTGGCTACACCTTC. Translating gives CASRPFAGISGYTF.

The chain is built from TRBV7-2 and TRBJ2-3; 12 positions agree with TRBD2. V was pared by 6 bases and J by 3 bases, with 4 bases of the junction left unmatched. The CDR3 covers 15 residues. Germline V gene sequence: CDR1 SGHTA, CDR2 FQGNSA. CDR3 sequence: CASRSTSGRTDTQYF. CDR3 coding DNA: TGTGCCAGCAGGTCGACTAGCGGGAGAACAGATACGCAGTATTTT.

The chain links TRBV7-9 to TRBJ1-3; no reliable D call. Germline CDR1 and CDR2: SEHNR and FQNEAQ (reference sequence). There are 15 residues in the CDR3. With 4 bases removed from V and 0 bases from J, the gap between germline ends came to 10 bases. The CDR3 loop reads CASSSRKSSGNTIYF. The CDR3 bases are TGTGCCAGCAGCTCTCGGAAAAGCTCTGGAAACACCATATATTTT.

The chain uses TRBV7-8 and TRBJ1-6, with TRBD1 matching 7 bases. The CDR3 has 15 amino acids. Germline loops: CDR1 SGHVS, CDR2 FQNEAQ. Trimming cost V 3 bases and J 6 bases; bases outside gene matches: 5. For the CDR3, the DNA is TGTGCCAGCAGCTTCCGACAGGGAGGTAATTCACCCCTCCACTTT. This translates into CASSFRQGGNSPLHF.

This chain joins TRBV2 and TRBJ1-3; 7 bases fit TRBD1. The CDR3 has 16 amino acids. Germline values: CDR1 SNHLY, CDR2 FYNNEI. Losses at the gene ends were 6 bases for V and 0 bases for J; bases not matched to a gene: 8. Written as DNA, the CDR3 is TGTGCCAGCAGGAAAGACAGGGCCTCCTCTGGAAACACCATATATTTT. Its translation: CASRKDRASSGNTIYF.

The chain carries TRBV9 and TRBJ1-4; no clear D. CDR1 is SGDLS and CDR2 is YYNGEE in the germline V gene. Trimming shortened V by 3 bases and J by 4 bases, and 22 bases separated the two germline ends. This CDR3 has 18 amino acids. In DNA, the CDR3 is TGTGCCAGCAGCGACGACCCGACCCCCGGGAGACTTAATGAAAAACTGTTTTTT. Its translation: CASSDDPTPGRLNEKLFF. The full variable domain, completed using reference TRBV9 and TRBJ1-4, is DSGVTQTPKHLITATGQRVTLRCSPRSGDLSVYWYQQSLDQGLQFLIQYYNGEERAKGNILERFSAQQFPDLHSELNLSSLELGDSALYFCASSDDPTPGRLNEKLFFGSGTQLSVL.

This clone was seen once. The rearrangement links TRBV7-9 to TRBJ1-3; a possible D gene is TRBD2 (5 bases). The J call may be wrong; the DNA end is better matched by TRBJ2-2. Germline CDR1 reads SEHNR; CDR2 reads FQNEAQ (reference sequence). CDR3 size: 13 residues. Written as DNA, the CDR3 is TGTGCCAGCAGCTTAAAAATGGACTGGGAGCTGTTTTTT. It specifies CASSLKMDWELFF.

The J gene is TRBJ1-1, the V gene TRBV7-2, with 7 positions matching TRBD1. The J segment lost 12 bases and the V segment lost 6 bases, leaving 10 bases of the junction unmatched. From germline, CDR1 is SGHTA and CDR2 FQGNSA. This CDR3 contains 12 residues. The CDR3 loop reads CASRSFRGVTFF. CDR3 sequence (DNA): TGTGCCAGCAGGTCCTTCAGGGGGGTGACTTTCTTT.

This chain links TRBV5-4 with TRBJ1-2; tentatively, D is TRBD1 (5 bases). The germline V gene encodes CDR1 SGHNT and CDR2 YYREEE (reference sequence). V was shortened by 4 bases and J by 7 bases, with 14 bases between the two germline ends. There are 13 residues in the CDR3. The CDR3 here is CASSMGGTVGYTF. The CDR3 bases are TGTGCCAGCAGCATGGGGGGTACGGTTGGCTACACCTTC.

V and J are TRBV7-3 and TRBJ1-1; D is possibly TRBD1 (6 bases). The CDR3 is 15 amino acids. V was clipped by 5 bases and J by 4 bases, with 17 bases between them. CDR1 is SGHTA, CDR2 FQGTGA, per germline. CDR3 in amino acids: CASSEQEGGATEAFF. Here the CDR3 DNA reads TGTGCCAGCAGCGAACAAGAGGGGGGCGCCACTGAAGCTTTCTTT.

This clone was detected only a few times. The gene calls are TRBV28 and TRBJ1-2; D might be TRBD1 (6 bases). The V gene's germline CDR1 is MDHEN and CDR2 SYDVKM. This CDR3 comprises 14 residues. Trimming left V 5 bases short and J 4 bases short, with 14 bases between. The CDR3, as DNA: TGTGCCAGCAGTCGAGAGACAGGTCCCTATGGCTACACCTTC. This encodes CASSRETGPYGYTF.

This chain links TRBV5-1 with TRBJ2-2; D might be TRBD1 or TRBD2, each matching 5 bases. Germline lookup yields CDR1 SGHRS and CDR2 YFSETQ. The V gene lost 2 bases and the J gene lost 3 bases, with 14 bases spanning the gap. This CDR3 has 16 amino acids. CDR3 amino acids: CASSLAGASDTGELFF. The CDR3 DNA sequence: TGCGCCAGCAGCTTAGCCGGGGCCTCTGACACCGGGGAGCTGTTTTTT.

About this clone: This sample includes further DNA sequences coding for the same CDR3. The rearrangement uses TRBV7-2 and TRBJ2-7, with TRBD1 matching 8 bases. The germline CDR1 and CDR2 sequences are SGHTA and FQGNSA. Losses at the gene ends were 1 base for V and 2 bases for J; bases not matched to a gene: 1. The CDR3 length is 14 residues. Written as DNA, the CDR3 is TGTGCCAGCAGCTTAGGACAGGGGACCTACGAGCAGTACTTC. This encodes CASSLGQGTYEQYF.

V is TRBV28 and J is TRBJ1-5; D uncertain. Germline V gives CDR1 MDHEN, CDR2 SYDVKM. Trimming cost V 5 bases and J 4 bases, with 9 bases left between them. The CDR3 is 13 amino acids. This chain's CDR3 is CASSGPLNQPQHF. In DNA, the CDR3 is TGTGCCAGCAGTGGACCCTTAAATCAGCCCCAGCATTTT.

The rearrangement joins TRBV9 to TRBJ2-5; the D gene could be TRBD1 or TRBD2 (5 bases each). From germline, CDR1 is SGDLS and CDR2 YYNGEE. The CDR3 is made up of 17 amino acids. V lost 0 bases to trimming and J lost 2 bases, with 17 bases between them. Written as DNA, the CDR3 is TGTGCCAGCAGCGTAGGCCCCGCGAGTGGGGGTCAAGAGACCCAGTACTTC. Amino acids: CASSVGPASGGQETQYF.

The V and J genes are TRBV6-6 and TRBJ1-1; D gene uncertain. The CDR3 totals 13 residues. The V end was cut by 2 bases, the J end by 4 bases, with 8 bases between. The germline CDR1 and CDR2 sequences are MNHNY and SVGAGI (reference sequence). This CDR3 reads CASSYVFGTEAFF. CDR3 sequence (DNA): TGTGCCAGCAGTTACGTGTTTGGCACTGAAGCTTTCTTT.

V is TRBV6-6 and J is TRBJ2-5; D may be TRBD2 (6 bases). From germline, CDR1 is MNHNY and CDR2 SVGAGI (reference sequence). Trimming took off 2 bases at V and 5 bases at J, with 9 bases between the two ends. The CDR3 has 13 residues. The CDR3 DNA is TGTGCCAGCAGTTACGGGACTGGGGAGACCCAGTACTTC. It yields the protein CASSYGTGETQYF.